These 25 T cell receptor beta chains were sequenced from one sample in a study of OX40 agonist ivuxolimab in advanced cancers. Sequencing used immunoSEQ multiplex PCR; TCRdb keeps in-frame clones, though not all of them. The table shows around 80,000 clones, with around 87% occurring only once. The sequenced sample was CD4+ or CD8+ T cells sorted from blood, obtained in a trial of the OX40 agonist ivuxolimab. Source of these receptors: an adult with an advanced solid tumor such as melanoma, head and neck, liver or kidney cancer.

The CDR3 coding sequence is TGTGCCAGCAGTTATGGGCGGAAGGTCTACGAGCAGTACTTC. It is translated as CASSYGRKVYEQYF. The V gene is TRBV6-5, the J gene TRBJ2-7; unclear D gene. The CDR3 is 14 amino acids. Per germline, CDR1 MNHEY and CDR2 SVGAGI. V was cut by 3 bases and J by 3 bases, with 12 bases left in between.

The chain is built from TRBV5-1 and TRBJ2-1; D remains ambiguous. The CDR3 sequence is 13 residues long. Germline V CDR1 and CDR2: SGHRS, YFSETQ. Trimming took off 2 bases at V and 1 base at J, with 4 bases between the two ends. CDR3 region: CASSFRSYNEQFF. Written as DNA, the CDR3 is TGCGCCAGCAGCTTTCGGTCCTACAATGAGCAGTTCTTC. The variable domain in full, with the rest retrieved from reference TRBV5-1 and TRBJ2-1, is KAGVTQTPRYLIKTRGQQVTLSCSPISGHRSVSWYQQTPGQGLQFLFEYFSETQRNKGNFPGRFSGRQFSNSRSEMNVSTLELGDSALYLCASSFRSYNEQFFGPGTRLTVL.

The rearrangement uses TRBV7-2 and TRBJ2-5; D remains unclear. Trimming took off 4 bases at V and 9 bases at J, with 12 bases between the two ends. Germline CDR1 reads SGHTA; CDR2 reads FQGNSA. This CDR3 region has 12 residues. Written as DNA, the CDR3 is TGTGCCAGCAGCTCTACTCCTGGGGCCCAGTACTTC. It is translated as CASSSTPGAQYF.

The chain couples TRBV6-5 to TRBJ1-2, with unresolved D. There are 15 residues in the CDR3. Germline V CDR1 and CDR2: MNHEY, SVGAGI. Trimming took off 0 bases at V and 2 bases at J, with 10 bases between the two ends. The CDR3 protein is CASSYSNGRNYGYTF. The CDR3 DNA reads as TGTGCCAGCAGTTACTCGAATGGCAGGAACTATGGCTACACCTTC.

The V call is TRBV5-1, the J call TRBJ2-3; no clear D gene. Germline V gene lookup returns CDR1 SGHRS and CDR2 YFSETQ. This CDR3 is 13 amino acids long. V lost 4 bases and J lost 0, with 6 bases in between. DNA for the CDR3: TGCGCCAGCAGCGCAGCTAGCACAGATACGCAGTATTTT. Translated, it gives CASSAASTDTQYF.

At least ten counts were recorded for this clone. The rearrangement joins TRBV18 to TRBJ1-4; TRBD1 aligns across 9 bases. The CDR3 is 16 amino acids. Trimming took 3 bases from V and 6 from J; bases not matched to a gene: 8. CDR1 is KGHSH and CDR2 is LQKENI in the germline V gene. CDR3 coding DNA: TGTGCCAGCTCACCTCTTGGGGGACAGGGAGATGAAAAACTGTTTTTT. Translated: CASSPLGGQGDEKLFF.

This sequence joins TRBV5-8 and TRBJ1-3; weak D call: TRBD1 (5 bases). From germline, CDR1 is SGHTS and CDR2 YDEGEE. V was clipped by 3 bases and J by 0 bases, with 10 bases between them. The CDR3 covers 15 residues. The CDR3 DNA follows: TGTGCCAGCAGCTGGTCAGGGACCTCTGGAAACACCATATATTTT. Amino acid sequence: CASSWSGTSGNTIYF.

In DNA form, the CDR3 reads TGTGCCAGCAGCGTAAGAGACAGTGCTTCACCCCTCCACTTT. It codes for CASSVRDSASPLHF. This sequence joins TRBV9 and TRBJ1-6, with D maybe TRBD1 (5 bases). This CDR3 has 14 residues. V lost 1 base and J lost 9, with 11 bases in between. Germline V gene sequence: CDR1 SGDLS, CDR2 YYNGEE.

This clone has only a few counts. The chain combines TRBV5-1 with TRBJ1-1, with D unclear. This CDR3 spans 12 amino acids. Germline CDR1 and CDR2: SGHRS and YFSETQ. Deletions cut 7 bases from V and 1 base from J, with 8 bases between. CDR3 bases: TGCGCCAGCCGGACTGGGAACACTGAAGCTTTCTTT. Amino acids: CASRTGNTEAFF.

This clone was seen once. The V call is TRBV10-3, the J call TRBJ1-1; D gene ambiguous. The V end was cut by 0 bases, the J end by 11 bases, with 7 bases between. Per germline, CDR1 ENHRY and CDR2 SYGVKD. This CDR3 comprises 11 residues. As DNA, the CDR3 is TGTGCCATCAGTGAGTCCACGGTGGCTTTCTTT. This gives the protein CAISESTVAFF.

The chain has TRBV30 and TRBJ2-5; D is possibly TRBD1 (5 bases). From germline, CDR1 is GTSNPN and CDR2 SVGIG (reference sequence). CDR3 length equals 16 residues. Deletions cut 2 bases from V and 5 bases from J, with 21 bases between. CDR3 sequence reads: CAWSPPKGLIRETQYF. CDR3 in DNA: TGTGCCTGGAGTCCCCCCAAGGGGCTAATAAGGGAGACCCAGTACTTC.

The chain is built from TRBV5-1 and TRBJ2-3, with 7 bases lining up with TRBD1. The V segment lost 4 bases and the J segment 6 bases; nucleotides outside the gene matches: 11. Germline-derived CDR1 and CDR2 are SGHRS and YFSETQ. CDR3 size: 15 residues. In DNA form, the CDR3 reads TGCGCCAGCAGCGTGACAGGGATCTGGTCGGATACGCAGTATTTT. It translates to CASSVTGIWSDTQYF.

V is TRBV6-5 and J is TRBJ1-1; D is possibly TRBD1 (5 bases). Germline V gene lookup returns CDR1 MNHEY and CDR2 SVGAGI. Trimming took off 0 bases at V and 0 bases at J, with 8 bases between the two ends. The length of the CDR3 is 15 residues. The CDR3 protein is CASSYSGRMNTEAFF. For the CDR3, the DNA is TGTGCCAGCAGTTACTCGGGACGGATGAACACTGAAGCTTTCTTT.

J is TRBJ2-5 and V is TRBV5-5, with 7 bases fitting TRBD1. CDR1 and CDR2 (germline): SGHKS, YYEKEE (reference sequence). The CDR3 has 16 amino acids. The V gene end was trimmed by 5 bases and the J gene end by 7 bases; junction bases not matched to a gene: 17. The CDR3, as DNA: TGTGCCAGCAGGGACGACAGGGACAGCCGCCGGGGGACCCAGTACTTC. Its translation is CASRDDRDSRRGTQYF.

The DNA for the CDR3 is TGCGCCAGCAGCTTGGGGGCAGCTGCCCTCGGGGAGACCCAGTACTTC. Its protein is CASSLGAAALGETQYF. This rearrangement joins TRBV5-1 to TRBJ2-5; unclear D gene. The CDR3 runs 16 residues. Trimming shortened V by 0 bases and J by 5 bases, and 17 bases separated the two germline ends. Per germline, CDR1 SGHRS and CDR2 YFSETQ.

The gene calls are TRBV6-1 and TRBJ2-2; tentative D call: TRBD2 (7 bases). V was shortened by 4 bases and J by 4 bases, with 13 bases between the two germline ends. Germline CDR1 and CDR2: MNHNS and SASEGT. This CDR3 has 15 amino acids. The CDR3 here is CASSVGGRGTGELFF. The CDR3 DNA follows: TGTGCCAGCAGTGTCGGGGGGCGAGGCACCGGGGAGCTGTTTTTT.

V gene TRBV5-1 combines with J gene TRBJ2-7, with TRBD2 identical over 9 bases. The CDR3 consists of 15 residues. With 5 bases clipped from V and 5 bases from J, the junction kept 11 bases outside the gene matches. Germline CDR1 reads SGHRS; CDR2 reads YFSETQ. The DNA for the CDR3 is TGCGCCAGCAGTTTCGGGTCAGCGGGAGGAGACGAGCAGTACTTC. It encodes CASSFGSAGGDEQYF.

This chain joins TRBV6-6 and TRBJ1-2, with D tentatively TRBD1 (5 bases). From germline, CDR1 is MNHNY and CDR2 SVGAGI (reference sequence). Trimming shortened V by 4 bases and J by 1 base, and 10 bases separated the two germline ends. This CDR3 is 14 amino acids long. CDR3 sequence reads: CASSSPDSNYGYTF. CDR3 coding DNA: TGTGCCAGCAGTTCACCCGACAGTAACTATGGCTACACCTTC.

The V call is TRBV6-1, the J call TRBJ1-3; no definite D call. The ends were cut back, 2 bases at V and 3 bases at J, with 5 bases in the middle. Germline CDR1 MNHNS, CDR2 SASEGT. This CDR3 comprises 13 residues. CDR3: CASSESGGNTIYF. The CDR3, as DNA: TGTGCCAGCAGTGAATCGGGTGGAAACACCATATATTTT.

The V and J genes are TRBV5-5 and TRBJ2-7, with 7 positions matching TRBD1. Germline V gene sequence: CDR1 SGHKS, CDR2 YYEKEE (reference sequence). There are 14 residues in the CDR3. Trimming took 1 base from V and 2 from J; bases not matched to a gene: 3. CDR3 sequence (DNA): TGTGCCAGCAGCTTGAGGACAGGCACCTACGAGCAGTACTTC. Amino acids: CASSLRTGTYEQYF.

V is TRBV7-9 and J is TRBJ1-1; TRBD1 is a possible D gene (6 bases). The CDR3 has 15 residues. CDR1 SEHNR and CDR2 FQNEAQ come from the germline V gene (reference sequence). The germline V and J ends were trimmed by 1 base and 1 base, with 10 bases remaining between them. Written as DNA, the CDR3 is TGTGCCAGCAGCTTAGAAGGGACAAAGAACACTGAAGCTTTCTTT. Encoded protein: CASSLEGTKNTEAFF.

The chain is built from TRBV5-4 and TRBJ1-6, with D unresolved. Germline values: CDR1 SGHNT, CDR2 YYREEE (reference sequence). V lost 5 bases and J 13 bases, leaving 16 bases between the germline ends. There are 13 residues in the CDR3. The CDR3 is CASSQQTQSPLHF. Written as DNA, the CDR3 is TGTGCCAGCAGTCAGCAGACCCAGTCCCCCCTCCACTTT.

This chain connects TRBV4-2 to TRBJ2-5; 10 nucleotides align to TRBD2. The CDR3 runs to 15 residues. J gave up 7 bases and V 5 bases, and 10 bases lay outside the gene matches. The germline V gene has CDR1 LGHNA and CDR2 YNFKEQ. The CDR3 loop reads CASSESGRASGTQYF. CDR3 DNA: TGTGCCAGCAGCGAAAGCGGGAGGGCCTCGGGGACCCAGTACTTC.

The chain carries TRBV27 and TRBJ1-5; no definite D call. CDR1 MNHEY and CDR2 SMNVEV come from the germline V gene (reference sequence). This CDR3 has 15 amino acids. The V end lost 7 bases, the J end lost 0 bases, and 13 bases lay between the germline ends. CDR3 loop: CASTERPYSNQPQHF. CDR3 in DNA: TGTGCCAGCACGGAGCGCCCTTATAGCAATCAGCCCCAGCATTTT.

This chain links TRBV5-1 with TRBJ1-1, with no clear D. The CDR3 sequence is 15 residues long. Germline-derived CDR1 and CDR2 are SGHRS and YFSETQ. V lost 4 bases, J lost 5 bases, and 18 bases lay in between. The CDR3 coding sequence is TGCGCCAGCAGCCAGAACTCGGGGTGGAGAACTGAAGCTTTCTTT. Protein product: CASSQNSGWRTEAFF.